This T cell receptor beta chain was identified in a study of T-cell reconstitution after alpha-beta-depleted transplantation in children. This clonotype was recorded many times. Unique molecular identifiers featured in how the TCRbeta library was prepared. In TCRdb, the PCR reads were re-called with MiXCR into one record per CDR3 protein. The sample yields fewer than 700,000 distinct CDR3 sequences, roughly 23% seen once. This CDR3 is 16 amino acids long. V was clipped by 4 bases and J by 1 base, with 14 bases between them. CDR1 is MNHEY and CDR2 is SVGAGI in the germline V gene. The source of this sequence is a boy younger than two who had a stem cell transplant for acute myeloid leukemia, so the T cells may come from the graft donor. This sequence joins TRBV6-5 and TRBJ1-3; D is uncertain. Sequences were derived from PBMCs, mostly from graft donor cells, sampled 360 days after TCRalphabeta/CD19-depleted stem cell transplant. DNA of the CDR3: TGTGCCAGCAGTTTAGGCGGCAGTAGTTCTGGAAACACCATATATTTT. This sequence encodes CASSLGGSSSGNTIYF.